This T cell receptor (beta chain) was observed in a study of shared clonotypes between healthy human individuals. Study-level background: Donors, aged 18 to 49, were a couple of women and a few men.

This CDR3 comprises 16 residues. The V and J ends lost 3 bases and 1 base, in that order; junction bases with no gene match: 6. The germline CDR1 and CDR2 sequences are SEHNR and FQNEAQ (reference sequence). Genomic DNA belonging to each subset was distributed in equal measure over several immunoSEQ plates. Replicate PCRs run on sorted subsets employed around 200 ng DNA, approximately 30,000 T cell genomes. The table came from immunoSEQ multiplex PCR; TCRdb's copy has only in-frame clones and leaves some out. Counted here are 2 million to 2.5 million clones, 90% to 97% occurring once; the ten biggest clones make up over 0.1%.

The chain is built from TRBV7-9 and TRBJ2-7; 10 bases line up with TRBD1. Sequencing input: naive CD4+ T cells sorted from blood. Noted subset: CD45RA+ positively selected. The TCR originated in a man aged 18 to 29 in good health. CDR3 DNA sequence: TGTGCCAGCAGCTTGGACCCGGGACAGGGGTCCTACGAGCAGTACTTC. Its protein product is CASSLDPGQGSYEQYF.